The 30 T cell receptor beta chains given below trace back to one sample, sequenced in a study of shared clonotypes between healthy human individuals. Profiled with immunoSEQ multiplex PCR; TCRdb holds only in-frame clones, not every one. This table has some 2.1 million clones, about 95% appearing once. Naive-designated CD8 cells lacked CD45RO, were positively enriched for CCR7, and omitted terminally differentiated effector memory CD45RA+ cells. The sequenced material came from naive CD8+ T cells sorted from blood. The receptors derive from a man aged 18-30 years in good health.

Turning to this clone: Other DNA sequences from this sample encode an identical CDR3 as well. The V call is TRBV28, the J call TRBJ1-3; 7 bases match TRBD1. The CDR3 has 15 amino acids. Germline V gene lookup returns CDR1 MDHEN and CDR2 SYDVKM. The J segment lost 0 bases and the V segment lost 4 bases, leaving 3 bases of the junction unmatched. The CDR3 protein is CASSSGQVSGNTIYF. CDR3 in DNA: TGTGCCAGCAGTTCCGGACAGGTCTCTGGAAACACCATATATTTT.

The chain employs TRBV30 and TRBJ1-2; TRBD1 matches at 9 bases. The germline CDR1 and CDR2 sequences are GTSNPN and SVGIG (reference sequence). Unmatched junction bases numbered 1, after V lost 1 base and J lost 4 bases. There are 13 residues in the CDR3. CDR3: CAWSEQGAYGYTF. In DNA, the CDR3 is TGTGCCTGGAGTGAACAGGGGGCCTATGGCTACACCTTC.

The chain links TRBV7-9 to TRBJ1-2; D gene ambiguous. The CDR3 extends over 14 amino acids. V lost 3 bases to trimming and J lost 5 bases, with 13 bases between them. CDR1 is SEHNR, CDR2 FQNEAQ, per germline (reference sequence). CDR3 in DNA: TGTGCCAGCAGCTTTGATTCCGGCCGATATGGCTACACCTTC. Encoded protein: CASSFDSGRYGYTF.

Points on this clone: The sample has other DNA sequences that encode this CDR3 too. J is TRBJ2-2 and V is TRBV19; D ambiguous. Trimming removed 8 bases from V and 5 bases from J, with 3 bases in between. The V gene's germline CDR1 is LNHDA and CDR2 SQIVND (reference sequence). This CDR3 comprises 10 residues. The CDR3 is CASGTGELFF. The CDR3 nucleotides read TGTGCCAGTGGGACCGGGGAGCTGTTTTTT.

The chain has TRBV27 and TRBJ2-1; the match to TRBD1 covers 8 bases. Germline V CDR1 and CDR2: MNHEY, SMNVEV (reference sequence). The ends lost 6 bases at V and 5 bases at J; junction bases unmatched: 9. CDR3 length: 15 amino acids. The chain's CDR3 is CASSSGQGFNNEQFF. The CDR3 DNA reads as TGTGCCAGCAGCTCAGGACAGGGATTCAACAATGAGCAGTTCTTC.

V and J are TRBV11-2 and TRBJ2-7, with TRBD2 matching over 13 bases. Per the germline V gene, CDR1 is SGHAT and CDR2 is FQNNGV. V trimming: 4 bases; J trimming: 4 bases; junction bases outside the gene matches: 7. The CDR3 spans 16 residues. The CDR3 DNA follows: TGTGCCAGCAGCTCCGGACTAGCGGGAGTCGGGTACGAGCAGTACTTC. Its translation: CASSSGLAGVGYEQYF.

To note about this clone: At one of its ends the junction is not consistent with the germline gene, which may arise from a read error. The sample holds other DNA sequences that translate to the same CDR3. Here the CDR3 DNA reads TGTGCCAGCAGCTTACCCGGGAGCTCCTACGAGCAGTATTTC. Encoded protein: CASSLPGSSYEQYF. V gene TRBV28 combines with J gene TRBJ2-7; TRBD2 might be the D (6 bases). The germline V gene encodes CDR1 MDHEN and CDR2 SYDVKM. This CDR3 region has 14 residues.

The V and J genes are TRBV10-3 and TRBJ1-1, with D possibly TRBD1 on 6 matching bases. V was clipped by 10 bases and J by 3 bases, with 15 bases between them. Germline V gene lookup returns CDR1 ENHRY and CDR2 SYGVKD. This CDR3 has 13 residues. The CDR3 DNA is TGTGCCACTACGACAGGACAGCACACTGAAGCTTTCTTT. This sequence encodes CATTTGQHTEAFF.

The chain joins TRBV11-3 to TRBJ2-7; D possibly corresponds to TRBD1 (6 bases). CDR3 size: 13 residues. Germline CDR1 SGHNT, CDR2 YENEEA. Trimming cost V 5 bases and J 3 bases, with 11 bases left between them. CDR3 DNA: TGTGCCAGCAGCCCAAAGGACAGCTACGAGCAGTACTTC. This sequence encodes CASSPKDSYEQYF.

The rearrangement links TRBV10-3 to TRBJ2-1; D is possibly TRBD2 (5 bases). Germline CDR1 is ENHRY and CDR2 is SYGVKD. CDR3 size: 13 residues. V dropped 10 bases and J dropped 5 bases, with 15 bases sitting between them. The CDR3 loop reads CATPRRADNEQFF. In DNA form, the CDR3 reads TGTGCCACCCCCCGGCGGGCGGACAATGAGCAGTTCTTC.

The chain uses TRBV9 and TRBJ1-1, with D possibly matching TRBD1 (6 bases). Germline lookup yields CDR1 SGDLS and CDR2 YYNGEE. The CDR3 length is 15 residues. V gave up 4 bases and J gave up 3 bases, with 16 bases separating them. In DNA form, the CDR3 reads TGTGCCAGCAGCACAGGGAAGGGGGGATACACTGAAGCTTTCTTT. As protein: CASSTGKGGYTEAFF. The full variable domain, completed using reference TRBV9 and TRBJ1-1, is DSGVTQTPKHLITATGQRVTLRCSPRSGDLSVYWYQQSLDQGLQFLIQYYNGEERAKGNILERFSAQQFPDLHSELNLSSLELGDSALYFCASSTGKGGYTEAFFGQGTRLTVV.

This chain connects TRBV7-9 to TRBJ1-4, with D perhaps matching TRBD1 (5 bases). The CDR3 is made up of 14 amino acids. CDR1 is SEHNR and CDR2 is FQNEAQ in the germline V gene (reference sequence). V lost 4 bases and J 7 bases, leaving 13 bases between the germline ends. CDR3 bases: TGTGCCAGCAGCTCTATCCGGGACGCTGAAAAACTGTTTTTT. Protein: CASSSIRDAEKLFF.

This chain links TRBV9 with TRBJ2-1, with D maybe TRBD2 (6 bases). V was trimmed by 7 bases and J by 7 bases, leaving 21 bases between them. Germline loops: CDR1 SGDLS, CDR2 YYNGEE. This CDR3 comprises 15 residues. For the CDR3, the DNA is TGTGCCAGCTCCTCTGGTCCAACGGAGGGGAATGAGCAGTTCTTC. Translation gives CASSSGPTEGNEQFF.

A remark on this clone: The junction shows a germline mismatch at one end, possibly a read error. This rearrangement joins TRBV7-2 to TRBJ2-7; D gene unclear. The CDR3 runs to 14 residues. CDR1 is SGHTA, CDR2 FQGNSA, per germline. For the CDR3, the DNA is TGTGCCAGCAGCTCCGGGCCCCAATCTTACGCGCAGTACTTC. This sequence encodes CASSSGPQSYAQYF.

This chain joins TRBV4-3 and TRBJ1-2, with D perhaps matching TRBD1 (5 bases). Germline V gene sequence: CDR1 LGHNA, CDR2 YSLEER. The CDR3 consists of 14 residues. V was pared by 1 base and J by 4 bases, with 10 bases between. CDR3 residues: CASSQVGDGYGYTF. CDR3 nucleotides: TGCGCCAGCAGCCAAGTTGGGGACGGCTATGGCTACACCTTC.

Comments on this clone: The sample contains more than one DNA sequence encoding this CDR3. The rearrangement links TRBV30 to TRBJ1-3; D not resolved. The germline V gene has CDR1 GTSNPN and CDR2 SVGIG (reference sequence). The V and J ends lost 0 bases and 4 bases respectively, with 4 bases between them. The CDR3 contains 12 residues. CDR3 nucleotides: TGTGCCTGGAGTGTCGGGGGAAACACCATATATTTT. Its translation is CAWSVGGNTIYF.

The chain recombines TRBV29-1 with TRBJ1-1; no reliable D call. This CDR3 has 12 residues. Between the trimmed V and J ends, which lost 2 bases and 6 bases, there was a span of 10 bases. Germline CDR1 SQVTM, CDR2 ANQGSEA. The CDR3 coding sequence is TGCAGCGTTGAAAACTGGGGAGCTGAAGCTTTCTTT. Its translation is CSVENWGAEAFF.

The chain is built from TRBV19 and TRBJ2-7; 11 bases match TRBD2. Germline CDR1 reads LNHDA; CDR2 reads SQIVND (reference sequence). CDR3 length: 15 residues. With V trimmed by 5 bases and J by 3 bases, 6 bases remained unmatched. Here the CDR3 DNA reads TGTGCCAGTAGTCAAGGGACTAGCGGACTCTACGAGCAGTACTTC. This translates into CASSQGTSGLYEQYF. The variable domain in full, completed from reference TRBV19 and TRBJ2-7, reads DGGITQSPKYLFRKEGQNVTLSCEQNLNHDAMYWYRQDPGQGLRLIYYSQIVNDFQKGDIAEGYSVSREKKESFPLTVTSAQKNPTAFYLCASSQGTSGLYEQYFGPGTRLTVT.

This clone was found a few times. The chain joins TRBV5-1 to TRBJ1-1; 8 nucleotides match TRBD1. This CDR3 is built from 14 residues. Germline V gene data show CDR1 as SGHRS and CDR2 as YFSETQ. V was clipped by 5 bases and J by 5 bases; unmatched bases: 8. The CDR3 protein is CASREEDRVTEAFF. The CDR3 region has the DNA TGCGCCAGCAGGGAGGAGGACAGGGTGACTGAAGCTTTCTTT.

The chain is built from TRBV4-1 and TRBJ1-3; D gene unclear. Trimming removed 4 bases at V and 0 bases at J, with 16 bases between. Germline CDR1 and CDR2: MGHRA and YSYEKL. The CDR3 covers 17 residues. In DNA form, the CDR3 reads TGCGCCAGCAGCCCCCCAGGAGGCCTCAGCTCTGGAAACACCATATATTTT. Residues: CASSPPGGLSSGNTIYF.

Only a few counts were recorded for this clone. The V call is TRBV5-4, the J call TRBJ2-7, with D possibly matching TRBD1 (6 bases). CDR3 size: 13 residues. Germline V gene lookup returns CDR1 SGHNT and CDR2 YYREEE (reference sequence). The V gene lost 2 bases and the J gene lost 2 bases, with 8 bases spanning the gap. The CDR3 loop reads CASSFTGTYEQYF. CDR3 in DNA: TGTGCCAGCAGCTTTACAGGGACCTACGAGCAGTACTTC.

This clone was found once. This rearrangement joins TRBV7-9 to TRBJ2-5, with D perhaps given as TRBD1 or TRBD2 (6 bases each). Trimming removed 0 bases from V and 4 bases from J, with 15 bases in between. This CDR3 is built from 16 residues. Germline assignment: CDR1 SEHNR and CDR2 FQNEAQ (reference sequence). The CDR3 region has the DNA TGTGCCAGCAGCTTAGCCTGGGGGGCTGGGGGAGAGACCCAGTACTTC. Residues: CASSLAWGAGGETQYF.

The chain combines TRBV9 with TRBJ1-6; D is undetermined. The V gene lost 0 bases and the J gene lost 7 bases, with 14 bases spanning the gap. Germline loops: CDR1 SGDLS, CDR2 YYNGEE. CDR3 length equals 16 residues. The CDR3 loop is CASSVEREYGNSPLHF. CDR3 nucleotide sequence: TGTGCCAGCAGCGTAGAACGCGAATATGGCAATTCACCCCTCCACTTT. Full variable domain (rest looked up from reference TRBV9 and TRBJ1-6): DSGVTQTPKHLITATGQRVTLRCSPRSGDLSVYWYQQSLDQGLQFLIQYYNGEERAKGNILERFSAQQFPDLHSELNLSSLELGDSALYFCASSVEREYGNSPLHFGNGTRLTVT.

The rearrangement joins TRBV6-1 to TRBJ1-1; 9 bases are shared with TRBD1. Germline CDR1 and CDR2: MNHNS and SASEGT. This CDR3 is built from 13 residues. V trimming: 6 bases; J trimming: 3 bases; junction bases outside the gene matches: 2. Here the CDR3 reads CASRGQGHTEAFF. The CDR3 DNA is TGTGCCAGCAGGGGACAGGGACACACTGAAGCTTTCTTT.

The chain uses TRBV25-1 and TRBJ2-1, with D maybe TRBD1 (6 bases). This CDR3 contains 13 residues. Germline V gene data show CDR1 as MGHDK and CDR2 as SYGVNS. The V end lost 4 bases, the J end lost 5 bases, and 9 bases lay between the germline ends. The DNA for the CDR3 is TGTGCCAGCAGTGGACAGGCCGACAATGAGCAGTTCTTC. Translated, it gives CASSGQADNEQFF.

With respect to this clone: This sample includes further DNA sequences coding for the same CDR3. The chain employs TRBV6-5 and TRBJ2-3; TRBD1 matches 8 bases. Per the germline V gene, CDR1 is MNHEY and CDR2 is SVGAGI. This CDR3 comprises 15 residues. V shed 4 bases, J shed 0 bases, and the junction held 3 bases outside the gene matches. The CDR3 loop reads CASSSTGGSTDTQYF. The CDR3 DNA reads as TGTGCCAGCAGTTCCACAGGGGGAAGCACAGATACGCAGTATTTT.

The chain couples TRBV9 to TRBJ2-2, with 13 bases fitting TRBD2. Germline V gene lookup returns CDR1 SGDLS and CDR2 YYNGEE. V lost 0 bases, J lost 5 bases, and 1 base stayed unmatched. The length of the CDR3 is 16 residues. CDR3 bases: TGTGCCAGCAGCGTAGAGGGACTAGCGGGAACCGGGGAGCTGTTTTTT. It codes for CASSVEGLAGTGELFF.

V usage is TRBV9 and J usage is TRBJ2-1; 10 nucleotides line up with TRBD1. V was clipped by 0 bases and J by 7 bases; unmatched bases: 10. Germline CDR1 SGDLS, CDR2 YYNGEE. The CDR3 runs 17 residues. DNA of the CDR3: TGTGCCAGCAGCGTAGTGACAGGGGGCGCGAAAGGGAATGAGCAGTTCTTC. It encodes CASSVVTGGAKGNEQFF.

The V and J genes are TRBV7-6 and TRBJ2-2, with 14 nucleotides matching TRBD2. Germline lookup yields CDR1 SGHVS and CDR2 FNYEAQ. CDR3 length: 18 amino acids. With 1 base clipped from V and 11 bases from J, the junction kept 12 bases outside the gene matches. Here the CDR3 DNA reads TGTGCCAGCAGCTTAGAAGGACTAGCGGGAGGAGTAGGCGGAGAGCTGTTTTTT. As protein: CASSLEGLAGGVGGELFF.

The rearrangement uses TRBV7-9 and TRBJ1-6; D is unclear. In germline, CDR1 is SEHNR, CDR2 FQNEAQ (reference sequence). The CDR3 runs to 17 residues. Trimming stripped 3 bases from V and 0 bases from J, with 12 bases between. This CDR3 reads CASSFAVGSSYNSPLHF. The CDR3 region has the DNA TGTGCCAGCAGCTTCGCGGTGGGAAGCTCCTATAATTCACCCCTCCACTTT.